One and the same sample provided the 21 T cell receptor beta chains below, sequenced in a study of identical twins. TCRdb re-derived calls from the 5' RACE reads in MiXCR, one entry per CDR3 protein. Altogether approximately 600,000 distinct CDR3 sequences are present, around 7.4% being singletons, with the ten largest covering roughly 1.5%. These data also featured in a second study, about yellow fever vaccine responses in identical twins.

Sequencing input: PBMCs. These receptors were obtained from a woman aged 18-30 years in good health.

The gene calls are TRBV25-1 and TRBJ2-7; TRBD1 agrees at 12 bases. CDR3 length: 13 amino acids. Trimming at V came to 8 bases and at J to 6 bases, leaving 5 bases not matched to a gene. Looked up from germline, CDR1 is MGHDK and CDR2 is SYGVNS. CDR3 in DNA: TGTGCCAGCTGTGGGACAGGGGGCACCGAGCAGTACTTC. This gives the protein CASCGTGGTEQYF.

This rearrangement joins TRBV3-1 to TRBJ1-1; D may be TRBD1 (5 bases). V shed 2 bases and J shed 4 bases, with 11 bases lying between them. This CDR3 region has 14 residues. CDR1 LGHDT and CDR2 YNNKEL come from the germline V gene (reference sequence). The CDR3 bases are TGTGCCAGCAGCCAACAAGGTGGGGGCACTGAAGCTTTCTTT. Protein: CASSQQGGGTEAFF. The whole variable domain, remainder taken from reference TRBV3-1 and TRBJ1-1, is DTAVSQTPKYLVTQMGNDKSIKCEQNLGHDTMYWYKQDSKKFLKIMFSYNNKELIINETVPNRFSPKSPDKAHLNLHINSLELGDSAVYFCASSQQGGGTEAFFGQGTRLTVV.

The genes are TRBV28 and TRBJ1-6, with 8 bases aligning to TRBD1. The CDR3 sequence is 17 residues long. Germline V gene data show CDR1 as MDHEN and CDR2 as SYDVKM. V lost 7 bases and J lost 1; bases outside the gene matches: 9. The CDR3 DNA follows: TGTGCCAGCATTAGACAGGGGTCAAGATCCTATAATTCACCCCTCCACTTT. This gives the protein CASIRQGSRSYNSPLHF.

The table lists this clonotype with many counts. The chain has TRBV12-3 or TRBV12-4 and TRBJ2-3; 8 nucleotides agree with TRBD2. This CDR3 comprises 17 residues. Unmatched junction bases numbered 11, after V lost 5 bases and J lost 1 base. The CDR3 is CASSKKGLGSRTDTQYF. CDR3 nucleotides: TGTGCCAGCAGTAAAAAGGGACTAGGGTCCCGCACAGATACGCAGTATTTT.

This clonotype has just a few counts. CDR3 bases: TGTGCCAGCAGCTTTCGCTCGGCGACTAGGGACACTGAAGCTTTCTTT. This translates into CASSFRSATRDTEAFF. The J gene is TRBJ1-1, the V gene TRBV11-2; D unresolved. This CDR3 comprises 16 residues. V lost 3 bases to trimming and J lost 3 bases, with 17 bases between them. CDR1 is SGHAT, CDR2 FQNNGV, per germline.

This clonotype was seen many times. CDR3 sequence (DNA): TGTGCCAGCAGCCAACTCCGGGACAGTGGAGACGAGCAGTACTTC. As protein: CASSQLRDSGDEQYF. The chain recombines TRBV3-1 with TRBJ2-7, with 7 bases fitting TRBD1. The germline V gene has CDR1 LGHDT and CDR2 YNNKEL (reference sequence). The trim removed 2 bases at V and 5 bases at J, leaving 9 bases unmatched. The CDR3 runs 15 residues.

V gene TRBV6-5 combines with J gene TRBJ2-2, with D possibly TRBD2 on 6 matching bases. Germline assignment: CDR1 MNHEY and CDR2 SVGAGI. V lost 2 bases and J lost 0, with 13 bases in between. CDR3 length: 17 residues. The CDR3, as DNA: TGTGCCAGCAGTTACGGGGAGGCGAACGCGAACACCGGGGAGCTGTTTTTT. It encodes CASSYGEANANTGELFF.

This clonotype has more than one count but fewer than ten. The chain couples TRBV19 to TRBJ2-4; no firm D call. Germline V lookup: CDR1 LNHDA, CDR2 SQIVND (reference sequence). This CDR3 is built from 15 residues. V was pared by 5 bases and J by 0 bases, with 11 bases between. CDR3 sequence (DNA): TGTGCCAGTAGTTTGCCGGGCGAAGCCAAAAACATTCAGTACTTC. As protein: CASSLPGEAKNIQYF.

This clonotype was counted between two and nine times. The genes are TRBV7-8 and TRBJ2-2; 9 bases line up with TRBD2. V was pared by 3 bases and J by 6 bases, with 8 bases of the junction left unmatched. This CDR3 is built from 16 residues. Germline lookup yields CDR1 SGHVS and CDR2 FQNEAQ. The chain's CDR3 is CASSFSLAGFSGELFF. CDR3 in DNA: TGTGCCAGCAGCTTTAGTCTAGCGGGATTCTCCGGGGAGCTGTTTTTT. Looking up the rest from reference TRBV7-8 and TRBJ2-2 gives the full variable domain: GAGVSQSPRYKVAKRGQDVALRCDPISGHVSLFWYQQALGQGPEFLTYFQNEAQLDKSGLPSDRFFAERPEGSVSTLKIQRTQQEDSAVYLCASSFSLAGFSGELFFGEGSRLTVL.

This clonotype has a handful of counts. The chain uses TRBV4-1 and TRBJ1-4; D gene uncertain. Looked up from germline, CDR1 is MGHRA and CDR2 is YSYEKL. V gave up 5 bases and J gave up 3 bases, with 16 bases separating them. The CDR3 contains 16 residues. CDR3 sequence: CASSKPDLLANEKLFF. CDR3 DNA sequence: TGCGCCAGCAGCAAACCGGACCTTCTGGCTAATGAAAAACTGTTTTTT.

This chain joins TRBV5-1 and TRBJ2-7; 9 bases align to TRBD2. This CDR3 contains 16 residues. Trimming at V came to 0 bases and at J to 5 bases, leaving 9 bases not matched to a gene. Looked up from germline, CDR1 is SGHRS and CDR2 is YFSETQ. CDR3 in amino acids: CASSLVMTSGSHEQYF. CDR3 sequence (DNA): TGCGCCAGCAGCTTGGTGATGACTAGCGGTTCCCACGAGCAGTACTTC. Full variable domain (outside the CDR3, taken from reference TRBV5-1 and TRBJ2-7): KAGVTQTPRYLIKTRGQQVTLSCSPISGHRSVSWYQQTPGQGLQFLFEYFSETQRNKGNFPGRFSGRQFSNSRSEMNVSTLELGDSALYLCASSLVMTSGSHEQYFGPGTRLTVT.

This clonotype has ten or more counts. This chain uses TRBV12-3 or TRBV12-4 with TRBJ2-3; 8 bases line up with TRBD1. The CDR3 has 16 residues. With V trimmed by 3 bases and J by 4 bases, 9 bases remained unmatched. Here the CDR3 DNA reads TGTGCCAGCAGTTTTGCGGAGGACAGGGTTTCAGATACGCAGTATTTT. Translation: CASSFAEDRVSDTQYF.

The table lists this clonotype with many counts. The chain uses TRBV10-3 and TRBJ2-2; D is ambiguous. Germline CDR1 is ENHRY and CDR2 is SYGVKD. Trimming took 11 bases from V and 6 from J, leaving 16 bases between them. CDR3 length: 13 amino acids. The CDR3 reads CAARPLGAGELFF. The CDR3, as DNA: TGTGCCGCCCGCCCCCTTGGGGCCGGGGAGCTGTTTTTT.

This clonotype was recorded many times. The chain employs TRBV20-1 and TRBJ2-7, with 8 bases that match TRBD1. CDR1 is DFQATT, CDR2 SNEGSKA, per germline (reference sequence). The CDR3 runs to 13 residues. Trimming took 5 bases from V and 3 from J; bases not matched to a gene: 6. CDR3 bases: TGCAGTGCTTCCGACAGGGGCCACTACGAGCAGTACTTC. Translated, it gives CSASDRGHYEQYF.

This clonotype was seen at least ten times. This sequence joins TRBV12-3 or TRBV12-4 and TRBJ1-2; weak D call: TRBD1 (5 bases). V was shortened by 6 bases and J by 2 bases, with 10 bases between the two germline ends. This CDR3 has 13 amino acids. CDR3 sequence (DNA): TGTGCCAGCAGCCAGGACAAGAACTATGGCTACACCTTC. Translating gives CASSQDKNYGYTF.

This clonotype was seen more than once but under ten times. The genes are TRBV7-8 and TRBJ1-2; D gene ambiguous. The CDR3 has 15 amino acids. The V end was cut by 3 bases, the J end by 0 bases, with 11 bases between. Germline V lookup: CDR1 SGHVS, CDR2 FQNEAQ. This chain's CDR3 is CASSFTPVPNYGYTF. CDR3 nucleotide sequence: TGTGCCAGCAGCTTTACGCCTGTCCCTAACTATGGCTACACCTTC.

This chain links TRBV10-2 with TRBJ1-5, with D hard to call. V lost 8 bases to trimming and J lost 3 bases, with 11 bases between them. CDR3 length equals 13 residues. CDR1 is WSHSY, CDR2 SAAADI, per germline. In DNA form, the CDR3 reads TGCGCCAGCGGGGTGGCGAACAATCAGCCCCAGCATTTT. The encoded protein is CASGVANNQPQHF.

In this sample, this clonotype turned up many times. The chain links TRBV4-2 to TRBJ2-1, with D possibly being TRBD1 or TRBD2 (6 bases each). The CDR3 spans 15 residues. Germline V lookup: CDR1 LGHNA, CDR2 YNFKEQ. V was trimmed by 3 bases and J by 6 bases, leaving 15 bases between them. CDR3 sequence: CASSHRGGGVNEQFF. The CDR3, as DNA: TGTGCCAGCAGCCACCGAGGGGGAGGCGTCAATGAGCAGTTCTTC.

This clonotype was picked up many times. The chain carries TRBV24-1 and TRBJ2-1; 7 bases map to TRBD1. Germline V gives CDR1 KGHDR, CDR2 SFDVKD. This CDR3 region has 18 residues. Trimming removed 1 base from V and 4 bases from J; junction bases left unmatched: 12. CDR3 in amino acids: CATSDFYRSDREYNEQFF. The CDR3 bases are TGTGCCACCAGTGATTTTTACCGGAGTGACAGGGAATACAATGAGCAGTTCTTC.

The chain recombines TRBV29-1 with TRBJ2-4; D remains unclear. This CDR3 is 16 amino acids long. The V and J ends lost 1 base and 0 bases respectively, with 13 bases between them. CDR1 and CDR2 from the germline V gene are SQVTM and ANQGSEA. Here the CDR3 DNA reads TGCAGCGTTGAAGTCGCCGAAATTGTAGCCAAAAACATTCAGTACTTC. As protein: CSVEVAEIVAKNIQYF.

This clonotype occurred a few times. In nucleotides, the CDR3 is TGCGCCAGCAGCCCGTCGGGCTGGGAGACCCAGTACTTC. Amino acid sequence: CASSPSGWETQYF. The rearrangement joins TRBV4-1 to TRBJ2-5; unclear D gene. The CDR3 has 13 amino acids. V lost 4 bases, J lost 5 bases, and 11 bases lay in between. CDR1 is MGHRA, CDR2 YSYEKL, per germline.